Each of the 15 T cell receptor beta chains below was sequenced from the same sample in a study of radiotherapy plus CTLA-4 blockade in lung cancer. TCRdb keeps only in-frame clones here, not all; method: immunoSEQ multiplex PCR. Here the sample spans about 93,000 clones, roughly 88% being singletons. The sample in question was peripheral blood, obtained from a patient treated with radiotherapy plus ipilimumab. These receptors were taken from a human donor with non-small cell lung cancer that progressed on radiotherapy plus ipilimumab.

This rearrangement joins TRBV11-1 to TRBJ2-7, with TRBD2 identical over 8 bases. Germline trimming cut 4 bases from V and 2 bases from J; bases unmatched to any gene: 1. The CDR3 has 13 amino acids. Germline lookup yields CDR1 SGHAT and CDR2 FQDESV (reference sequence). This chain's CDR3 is CASSSGLAYEQYF. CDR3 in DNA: TGTGCCAGCAGCTCGGGACTAGCCTACGAGCAGTACTTC. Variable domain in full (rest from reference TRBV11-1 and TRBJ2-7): EAEVAQSPRYKITEKSQAVAFWCDPISGHATLYWYRQILGQGPELLVQFQDESVVDDSQLPKDRFSAERLKGVDSTLKIQPAELGDSAMYLCASSSGLAYEQYFGPGTRLTVT.

The CDR3: CASSLWAGGADGYTF. The CDR3 DNA follows: TGTGCCAGCAGTTTATGGGCCGGGGGCGCCGATGGCTACACCTTC. This chain links TRBV27 with TRBJ1-2; possible D gene TRBD1, 6 bases. Trimming cost V 1 base and J 6 bases, with 15 bases left between them. Looked up from germline, CDR1 is MNHEY and CDR2 is SMNVEV (reference sequence). The CDR3 is 15 residues long.

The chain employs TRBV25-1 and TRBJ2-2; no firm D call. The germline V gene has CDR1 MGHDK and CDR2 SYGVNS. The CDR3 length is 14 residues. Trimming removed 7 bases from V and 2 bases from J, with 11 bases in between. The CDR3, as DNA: TGTGCCAGCAAGGGTCGAGGCAACACCGGGGAGCTGTTTTTT. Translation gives CASKGRGNTGELFF.

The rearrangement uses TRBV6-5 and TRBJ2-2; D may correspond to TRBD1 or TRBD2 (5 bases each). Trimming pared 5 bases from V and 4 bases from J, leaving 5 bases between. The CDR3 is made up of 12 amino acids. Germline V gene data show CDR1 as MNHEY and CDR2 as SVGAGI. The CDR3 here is CASSGGTGELFF. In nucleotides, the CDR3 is TGTGCCAGCAGTGGGGGCACCGGGGAGCTGTTTTTT.

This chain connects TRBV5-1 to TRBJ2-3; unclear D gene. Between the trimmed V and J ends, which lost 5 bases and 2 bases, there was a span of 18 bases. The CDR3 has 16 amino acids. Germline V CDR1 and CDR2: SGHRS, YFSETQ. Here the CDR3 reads CASSAKEQVLTDTQYF. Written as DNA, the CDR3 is TGCGCCAGCAGTGCTAAGGAGCAGGTACTCACAGATACGCAGTATTTT.

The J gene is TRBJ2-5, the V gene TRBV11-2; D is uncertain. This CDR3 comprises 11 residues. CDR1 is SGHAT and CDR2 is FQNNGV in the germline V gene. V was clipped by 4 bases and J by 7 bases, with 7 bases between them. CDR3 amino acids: CASSWGGTQYF. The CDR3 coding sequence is TGTGCCAGCAGCTGGGGTGGGACCCAGTACTTC.

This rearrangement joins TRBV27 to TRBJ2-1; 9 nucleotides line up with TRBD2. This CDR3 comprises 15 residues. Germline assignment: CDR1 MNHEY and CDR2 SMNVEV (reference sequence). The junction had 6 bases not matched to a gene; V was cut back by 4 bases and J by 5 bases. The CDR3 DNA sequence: TGTGCCAGCAGTTACCGACTAGCGGTAGACAATGAGCAGTTCTTC. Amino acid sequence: CASSYRLAVDNEQFF.

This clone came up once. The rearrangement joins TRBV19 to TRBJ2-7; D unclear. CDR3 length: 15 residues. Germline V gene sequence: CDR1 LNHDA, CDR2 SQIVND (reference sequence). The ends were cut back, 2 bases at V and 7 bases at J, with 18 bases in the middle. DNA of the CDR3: TGTGCCAGTAGTATATTAGTTGGACCCCGGTCGGAGCAGTACTTC. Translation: CASSILVGPRSEQYF.

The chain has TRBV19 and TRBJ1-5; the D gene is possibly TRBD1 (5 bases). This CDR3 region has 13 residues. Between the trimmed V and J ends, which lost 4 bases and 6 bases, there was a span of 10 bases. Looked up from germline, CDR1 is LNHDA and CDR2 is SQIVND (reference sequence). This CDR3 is CASSTGRGQPQHF. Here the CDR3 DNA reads TGTGCCAGTAGTACGGGGAGGGGTCAGCCCCAGCATTTT. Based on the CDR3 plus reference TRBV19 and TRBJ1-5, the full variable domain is DGGITQSPKYLFRKEGQNVTLSCEQNLNHDAMYWYRQDPGQGLRLIYYSQIVNDFQKGDIAEGYSVSREKKESFPLTVTSAQKNPTAFYLCASSTGRGQPQHFGDGTRLSIL.

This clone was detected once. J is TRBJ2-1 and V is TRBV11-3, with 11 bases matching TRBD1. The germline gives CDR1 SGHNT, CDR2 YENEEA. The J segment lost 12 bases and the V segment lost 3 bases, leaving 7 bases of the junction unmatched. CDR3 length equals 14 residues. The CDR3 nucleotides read TGTGCCAGCAGCTTGAGGACAGGGGGCGTGGGGCAGTTCTTC. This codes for CASSLRTGGVGQFF.

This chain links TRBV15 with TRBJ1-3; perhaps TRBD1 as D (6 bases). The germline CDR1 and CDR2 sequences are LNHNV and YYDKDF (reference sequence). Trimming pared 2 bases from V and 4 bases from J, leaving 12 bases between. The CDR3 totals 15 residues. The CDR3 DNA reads TGTGCCACCAGCAGACGAGGGGGTTCGGGAAACACCATATATTTT. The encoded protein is CATSRRGGSGNTIYF.

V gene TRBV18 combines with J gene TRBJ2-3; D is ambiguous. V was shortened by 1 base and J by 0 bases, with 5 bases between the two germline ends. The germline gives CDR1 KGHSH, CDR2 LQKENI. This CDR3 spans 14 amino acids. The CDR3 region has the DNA TGTGCCAGCTCACCACAAAGAAGCACAGATACGCAGTATTTT. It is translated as CASSPQRSTDTQYF.

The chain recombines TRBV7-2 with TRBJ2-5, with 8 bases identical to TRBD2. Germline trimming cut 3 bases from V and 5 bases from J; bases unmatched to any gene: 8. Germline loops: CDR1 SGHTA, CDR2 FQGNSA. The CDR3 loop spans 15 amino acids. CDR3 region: CASSFWTGGRETQYF. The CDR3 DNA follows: TGTGCCAGCAGCTTTTGGACGGGAGGGCGCGAGACCCAGTACTTC.

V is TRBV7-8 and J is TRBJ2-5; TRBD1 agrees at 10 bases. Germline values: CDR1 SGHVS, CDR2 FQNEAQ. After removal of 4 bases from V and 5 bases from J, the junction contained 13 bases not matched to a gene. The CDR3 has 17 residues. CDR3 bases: TGTGCCAGCAGCTCCCTCACCCCATCGGACAGGGGGGAGACCCAGTACTTC. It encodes CASSSLTPSDRGETQYF.

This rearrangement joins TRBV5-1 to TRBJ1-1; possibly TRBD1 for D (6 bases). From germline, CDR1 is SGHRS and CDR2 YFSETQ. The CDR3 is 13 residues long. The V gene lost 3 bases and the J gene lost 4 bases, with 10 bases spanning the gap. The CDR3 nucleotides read TGCGCCAGCAGCTCACAGGGAGGCACTGAAGCTTTCTTT. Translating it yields CASSSQGGTEAFF.